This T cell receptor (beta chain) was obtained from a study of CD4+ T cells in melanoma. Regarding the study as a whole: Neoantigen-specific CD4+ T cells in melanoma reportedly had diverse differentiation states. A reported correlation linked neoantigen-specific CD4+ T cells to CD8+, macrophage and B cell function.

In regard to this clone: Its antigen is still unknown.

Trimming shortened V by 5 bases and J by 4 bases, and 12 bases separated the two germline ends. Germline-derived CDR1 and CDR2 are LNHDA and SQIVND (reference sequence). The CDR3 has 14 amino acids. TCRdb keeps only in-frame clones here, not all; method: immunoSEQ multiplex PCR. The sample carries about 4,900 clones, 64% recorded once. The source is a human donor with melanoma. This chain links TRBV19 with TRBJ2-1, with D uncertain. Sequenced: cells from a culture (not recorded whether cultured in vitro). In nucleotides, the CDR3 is TGTGCCAGTAGTCCGCCCGGACCGTACAATGAGCAGTTCTTC. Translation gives CASSPPGPYNEQFF.